A single sample is the source of the 28 T cell receptor beta chains below, sequenced in a study of shared clonotypes between healthy human individuals. Sequencing used immunoSEQ multiplex PCR; TCRdb keeps in-frame clones, though not all of them. The table records 1.6 million or so clones, around 98.5% of them present only once. Sequenced sample: naive CD4+ T cells sorted from blood. The subset is: CD45RA+ positively selected. Receptor source: a man under 40 in good health.

CDR3 in amino acids: CASSRSIRTAGTSGHSEQFF. The CDR3 DNA reads as TGCGCCAGCAGCCGATCTATCCGGACAGCCGGGACTAGCGGGCATAGTGAGCAGTTCTTC. The chain carries TRBV4-1 and TRBJ2-1; 12 bases are shared with TRBD2. Germline V gene sequence: CDR1 MGHRA, CDR2 YSYEKL. CDR3 size: 20 residues. Trimming removed 4 bases from V and 9 bases from J; junction bases left unmatched: 22.

The rearrangement links TRBV28 to TRBJ2-3, with 9 bases matching TRBD2. V shed 1 base and J 9 bases; nucleotides not matched to a gene: 8. The germline gives CDR1 MDHEN, CDR2 SYDVKM. CDR3 length equals 15 residues. The CDR3 DNA follows: TGTGCCAGCAGTTTATCTGTTAGCGGGGGAAGCACGCAGTATTTT. It translates to CASSLSVSGGSTQYF.

The chain carries TRBV6-6 and TRBJ2-7; D uncertain. Deletions cut 3 bases from V and 0 bases from J, with 9 bases between. Germline V lookup: CDR1 MNHNY, CDR2 SVGAGI (reference sequence). The CDR3 covers 14 residues. CDR3 bases: TGTGCCAGCAGTTATGGGCTAAACTCCTACGAGCAGTACTTC. It is translated as CASSYGLNSYEQYF.

In its sample, this clone was seen once. This chain joins TRBV5-6 and TRBJ2-3; 11 nucleotides agree with TRBD2. Trimming removed 0 bases from V and 0 bases from J; junction bases left unmatched: 6. The CDR3 spans 18 residues. Germline lookup yields CDR1 SGHDT and CDR2 YYEEEE. The CDR3 DNA follows: TGTGCCAGCAGCTTGGGTGGTCTAGCGGGGGGAAGCACAGATACGCAGTATTTT. Amino acids: CASSLGGLAGGSTDTQYF. The variable domain in full, with the rest retrieved from reference TRBV5-6 and TRBJ2-3, is DAGVTQSPTHLIKTRGQQVTLRCSPKSGHDTVSWYQQALGQGPQFIFQYYEEEERQRGNFPDRFSGHQFPNYSSELNVNALLLGDSALYLCASSLGGLAGGSTDTQYFGPGTRLTVL.

About this clone itself: Other DNA sequences in this specimen translate into the identical CDR3. J is TRBJ1-2 and V is TRBV5-1; TRBD1 agrees at 7 bases. With 0 bases clipped from V and 6 bases from J, the junction kept 2 bases outside the gene matches. CDR3 length: 13 residues. CDR1 is SGHRS and CDR2 is YFSETQ in the germline V gene. CDR3 sequence (DNA): TGCGCCAGCAGCTTGGGACAGGGTGATGGCTACACCTTC. It yields the protein CASSLGQGDGYTF.

This clone has only one observation. This chain connects TRBV7-8 to TRBJ2-7; the D is unclear. The CDR3 totals 15 residues. The germline gives CDR1 SGHVS, CDR2 FQNEAQ. V lost 4 bases, J lost 3 bases, and 16 bases lay in between. CDR3: CASSSANPLGYEQYF. CDR3 nucleotides: TGTGCCAGCAGCTCCGCGAACCCTCTAGGCTACGAGCAGTACTTC.

This chain links TRBV18 with TRBJ1-5; no clear D. Trimming stripped 8 bases from V and 7 bases from J, with 36 bases between. The CDR3 extends over 20 amino acids. Germline loops: CDR1 KGHSH, CDR2 LQKENI. CDR3 bases: TGTGCCAGCGCAGCTCTTCGGGTACTGCCCGGACCTGATAGGACGCAGCCCCAGCATTTT. This encodes CASAALRVLPGPDRTQPQHF.

The chain carries TRBV5-5 and TRBJ2-2, with D unresolved. V shed 1 base and J shed 0 bases, with 7 bases lying between them. Germline V lookup: CDR1 SGHKS, CDR2 YYEKEE (reference sequence). The CDR3 contains 15 residues. The CDR3 is CASSLREANTGELFF. The DNA for the CDR3 is TGTGCCAGCAGCTTGAGAGAAGCGAACACCGGGGAGCTGTTTTTT.

The chain has TRBV7-9 and TRBJ2-7; tentatively, D is TRBD1 (6 bases). This CDR3 comprises 12 residues. The germline V and J ends were trimmed by 5 bases and 6 bases, with 11 bases remaining between them. CDR1 SEHNR and CDR2 FQNEAQ come from the germline V gene (reference sequence). The CDR3 DNA reads as TGTGCCAGCAGCCCCAGGGGTTTCGAGCAGTACTTC. This translates into CASSPRGFEQYF.

The chain joins TRBV19 to TRBJ2-5, with D tentatively TRBD1 (6 bases). CDR3 size: 17 residues. Per germline, CDR1 LNHDA and CDR2 SQIVND (reference sequence). V lost 7 bases and J lost 2, with 23 bases in between. CDR3 residues: CASKGPGAAPWQETQYF. CDR3 nucleotides: TGTGCCAGTAAGGGGCCAGGGGCGGCCCCTTGGCAAGAGACCCAGTACTTC.

The J gene is TRBJ2-1, the V gene TRBV5-4, with 13 bases lining up with TRBD2. The CDR3 is made up of 15 amino acids. V shed 4 bases, J shed 9 bases, and the junction held 7 bases outside the gene matches. In germline, CDR1 is SGHNT, CDR2 YYREEE (reference sequence). In DNA form, the CDR3 reads TGTGCCAGCAGCCTCCCGGGACTAGCGGGAATTGAGCAGTTCTTC. It specifies CASSLPGLAGIEQFF.

Points on this clone: Other DNA sequences within the sample encode an identical CDR3. This sequence joins TRBV5-4 and TRBJ2-1, with TRBD2 identical over 7 bases. The V gene end was trimmed by 2 bases and the J gene end by 4 bases; junction bases not matched to a gene: 6. The CDR3 consists of 15 residues. The V gene's germline CDR1 is SGHNT and CDR2 YYREEE (reference sequence). The CDR3 DNA is TGTGCCAGCAGCTTCCCCAGCGGGGTATACAATGAGCAGTTCTTC. It specifies CASSFPSGVYNEQFF.

J is TRBJ2-5 and V is TRBV28, with D maybe TRBD1 (8 bases). Deletions cut 3 bases from V and 3 bases from J, with 11 bases between. The CDR3 is 14 residues long. Germline V gives CDR1 MDHEN, CDR2 SYDVKM. This CDR3 reads CASSFTGGEETQYF. CDR3 DNA sequence: TGTGCCAGCAGTTTCACAGGGGGGGAAGAGACCCAGTACTTC. The full variable domain, completed using reference TRBV28 and TRBJ2-5, is DVKVTQSSRYLVKRTGEKVFLECVQDMDHENMFWYRQDPGLGLRLIYFSYDVKMKEKGDIPEGYSVSREKKERFSLILESASTNQTSMYLCASSFTGGEETQYFGPGTRLLVL.

The chain joins TRBV7-2 to TRBJ1-2; D gene unclear. The CDR3 extends over 16 amino acids. The germline CDR1 and CDR2 sequences are SGHTA and FQGNSA. The V end lost 1 base, the J end lost 7 bases, and 19 bases lay between the germline ends. The chain's CDR3 is CASSLGQDPWPGGYTF. The CDR3 DNA follows: TGTGCCAGCAGCTTAGGCCAGGACCCATGGCCAGGTGGCTACACCTTC.

This clone appeared a single time. The chain has TRBV5-4 and TRBJ2-1; perhaps TRBD2 as D (5 bases). In germline, CDR1 is SGHNT, CDR2 YYREEE (reference sequence). The CDR3 sequence is 12 residues long. V lost 0 bases and J lost 10, with 8 bases in between. The CDR3 spells CASSLAEREQFF. The CDR3 DNA reads as TGTGCCAGCAGCTTGGCGGAGCGGGAGCAGTTCTTC.

The rearrangement joins TRBV6-6 to TRBJ1-2; TRBD1 might be the D (6 bases). CDR3 size: 13 residues. V was clipped by 6 bases and J by 8 bases, with 16 bases between them. Germline-derived CDR1 and CDR2 are MNHNY and SVGAGI (reference sequence). CDR3 in DNA: TGTGCCAGCAGAACACAGGGAGGGGAGGGCTACACCTTC. It specifies CASRTQGGEGYTF.

Of note for this clone: Other DNA sequences from this sample encode an identical CDR3 as well. This chain links TRBV5-6 with TRBJ2-7; D is undetermined. This CDR3 has 12 residues. Trimming cost V 7 bases and J 2 bases, with 10 bases left between them. The germline V gene encodes CDR1 SGHDT and CDR2 YYEEEE. CDR3 sequence reads: CASSLAPYEQYF. The CDR3 region has the DNA TGTGCCAGCTCCCTCGCCCCCTACGAGCAGTACTTC.

The chain is built from TRBV2 and TRBJ2-7; D is perhaps TRBD1 or TRBD2 (6 bases each). V lost 8 bases to trimming and J lost 6 bases, with 11 bases between them. The V gene's germline CDR1 is SNHLY and CDR2 FYNNEI. The CDR3 runs to 11 residues. The CDR3 loop is CASGGPSEQYF. In DNA form, the CDR3 reads TGTGCCAGCGGGGGGCCCTCCGAGCAGTACTTC.

This clone was observed a single time. This CDR3 is also generated by other DNA sequences in the sample. The chain carries TRBV9 and TRBJ1-2; D is possibly TRBD1 (5 bases). This CDR3 region has 14 residues. Per the germline V gene, CDR1 is SGDLS and CDR2 is YYNGEE. The ends were cut back, 0 bases at V and 4 bases at J, with 10 bases in the middle. Written as DNA, the CDR3 is TGTGCCAGCAGCGTAGGTCAGGGCTCCTATGGCTACACCTTC. Its protein product is CASSVGQGSYGYTF.

This clone was counted a single time. In the same sample, other DNA sequences code for this CDR3. This chain uses TRBV6-5 with TRBJ2-1; D uncertain. The CDR3 contains 13 residues. Trimming pared 4 bases from V and 3 bases from J, leaving 7 bases between. Germline CDR1 is MNHEY and CDR2 is SVGAGI. CDR3 in amino acids: CASSSLGYNEQFF. The CDR3 coding sequence is TGTGCCAGCAGTTCTCTCGGCTACAATGAGCAGTTCTTC.

The chain employs TRBV7-9 and TRBJ2-3; D uncertain. The CDR3 totals 14 residues. Germline CDR1 and CDR2: SEHNR and FQNEAQ (reference sequence). V was cut by 6 bases and J by 4 bases, with 14 bases left in between. The CDR3 DNA sequence: TGTGCCAGCAGTCGCGACATTTTTTCAGATACGCAGTATTTT. This encodes CASSRDIFSDTQYF.

The chain combines TRBV6-6 with TRBJ1-5; no firm D call. The CDR3 runs 15 residues. Germline loops: CDR1 MNHNY, CDR2 SVGAGI (reference sequence). The germline V and J ends were trimmed by 5 bases and 0 bases, with 11 bases remaining between them. The CDR3 DNA reads as TGTGCCAGCAGTAACCTCGACTATAGCAATCAGCCCCAGCATTTT. Its translation: CASSNLDYSNQPQHF.

This clone was counted once. This chain connects TRBV10-3 to TRBJ2-1, with D maybe TRBD2 (6 bases). Germline V lookup: CDR1 ENHRY, CDR2 SYGVKD. V dropped 6 bases and J dropped 2 bases, with 20 bases sitting between them. The CDR3 runs to 17 residues. The CDR3 coding sequence is TGTGCCATCAGCGAGACCGGGAGTATTATCCCCTACAATGAGCAGTTCTTC. This gives the protein CAISETGSIIPYNEQFF.

The rearrangement links TRBV7-7 to TRBJ2-5, with D uncertain. This CDR3 is built from 13 residues. Germline-derived CDR1 and CDR2 are SSHAT and FNYEAQ (reference sequence). This chain's CDR3 is CATSQDLQETQYF. CDR3 nucleotide sequence: TGTGCTACCAGCCAGGACCTCCAAGAGACCCAGTACTTC.

The chain recombines TRBV5-4 with TRBJ2-3; D not certain. The V and J ends lost 5 bases and 0 bases respectively, with 13 bases between them. Germline lookup yields CDR1 SGHNT and CDR2 YYREEE (reference sequence). The CDR3 is 15 residues long. The CDR3 region has the DNA TGTGCCAGCAGGGAGTTCGGGCGCAGCACAGATACGCAGTATTTT. The encoded protein is CASREFGRSTDTQYF.

With respect to this clone: Within the sample, other DNA sequences also encode this same CDR3. The gene calls are TRBV19 and TRBJ2-7; D unclear. Trimming took off 3 bases at V and 2 bases at J, with 8 bases between the two ends. CDR3 size: 13 residues. The germline gives CDR1 LNHDA, CDR2 SQIVND (reference sequence). CDR3 nucleotides: TGTGCCAGTAGTATCGGAAGGGCCTACGAGCAGTACTTC. Translation: CASSIGRAYEQYF.

V and J are TRBV19 and TRBJ1-1, with 8 bases aligning to TRBD1. The V and J ends lost 7 bases and 6 bases, in that order; junction bases with no gene match: 10. CDR1 is LNHDA and CDR2 is SQIVND in the germline V gene (reference sequence). The CDR3 is 14 amino acids. The CDR3 loop reads CASTWDRRGSEAFF. As DNA, the CDR3 is TGTGCCAGTACTTGGGACAGGAGAGGATCTGAAGCTTTCTTT.

CDR3: CASSGSNTEAFF. DNA for the CDR3: TGTGCCAGCTCCGGCTCGAACACTGAAGCTTTCTTT. The chain links TRBV18 to TRBJ1-1; D gene uncertain. This CDR3 region has 12 residues. Deletions cut 6 bases from V and 1 base from J, with 6 bases between. Germline lookup yields CDR1 KGHSH and CDR2 LQKENI.